A selection of T cell receptor beta chains follows, all from one sample in a study of naive CD8 T cells in extremely preterm neonates. TCRdb's table, derived via immunoSEQ multiplex PCR, lists solely in-frame clones and lacks some. Among 5,000 to 6,500 clones, 97% were seen once, and the ten largest hold roughly 9.2%. The sequencing sample was made of naive CD8+ T cells from blood. The receptor set was obtained from a human donor in good health. The conserved cysteine and the conserved F or W are not part of the CDR3 here.

j_gene: TRBJ2-3; v_gene: TRBV2; CDR3aa: ASSEALSDTQY
j_gene: TRBJ2-3; v_gene: TRBV7-6; CDR3aa: ASSETSWNTQY
j_gene: TRBJ2-1; v_gene: TRBV5-5; CDR3aa: ASSLGQVLIDEQF
j_gene: TRBJ1-2; v_gene: TRBV27; CDR3aa: ASSLEGGNDGYT
j_gene: TRBJ1-1; v_gene: TRBV27; CDR3aa: ASSHLEEEAF
j_gene: TRBJ2-1; v_gene: TRBV7-8; CDR3aa: ASSARTSVSRNEQF
j_gene: .; v_gene: TRBV6-1; CDR3aa: ATGPTRDEQY
j_gene: TRBJ2-1; v_gene: TRBV6-5; CDR3aa: ASKGGLYNEQF
j_gene: TRBJ2-1; v_gene: TRBV4-1; CDR3aa: ASSRDRGQF
j_gene: TRBJ2-2; v_gene: TRBV29-1; CDR3aa: SVVSVNTGELF
j_gene: TRBJ2-5; v_gene: TRBV6-1; CDR3aa: ASSLTEKYQETQY
j_gene: TRBJ2-1; v_gene: TRBV19; CDR3aa: ASSEGASYNEQF
j_gene: TRBJ2-7; v_gene: TRBV11-2; CDR3aa: ASSQGLSYEQY
j_gene: TRBJ2-7; v_gene: TRBV14; CDR3aa: ASSQIPKKSDLTLTYEQY
j_gene: TRBJ2-5; v_gene: TRBV6-1; CDR3aa: ASSGGRELETQY
j_gene: TRBJ2-1; v_gene: TRBV2; CDR3aa: ASSGGLAGGLGEQF
j_gene: TRBJ2-1; v_gene: TRBV29-1; CDR3aa: SVVLAGGPGDRFIPYNEQF
j_gene: TRBJ2-7; v_gene: TRBV7-9; CDR3aa: ASSNRDRGYEQY